These 18 T cell receptor beta chains were all obtained from the same sample, sequenced in a study of vaccination effects on CD4 cells after COVID-19. Antigens of these TCRs are unknown. Peptide-pool stimulation followed by sequencing identified expanded antigen-specific CD4+ clonotypes in the ViraFEST assay. Culture lasted approximately 10 days before CD4+ T cell isolation. According to the study, vaccine recipients showed no prior SARS-CoV-2 infection and negative nucleocapsid antibodies. Generated by immunoSEQ multiplex PCR, the TCRdb table keeps only in-frame clones and is missing some. The data contain tens of thousands of clones, around 76% of them singletons. The sequencing used CD4+ T cells from PBMCs cultured with HCoV-NL63 spike peptides, collected before COVID-19 vaccination. The receptor source for this set is a human donor who received a COVID-19 vaccine.

The chain's CDR3 is CASSSRGLAGFDTQYF. CDR3 sequence (DNA): TGTGCCAGCAGCTCGCGGGGACTAGCGGGGTTCGATACGCAGTATTTT. This chain uses TRBV5-5 with TRBJ2-3; 13 nucleotides align to TRBD2. CDR1 SGHKS and CDR2 YYEKEE come from the germline V gene (reference sequence). The V and J ends lost 3 bases and 6 bases, in that order; junction bases with no gene match: 7. This CDR3 is built from 16 residues.

The chain links TRBV3-1 (or the pseudogene TRBV3-2) to TRBJ1-1; D not resolved. The V and J ends lost 0 bases and 0 bases respectively, with 17 bases between them. CDR3 length: 18 amino acids. CDR1 and CDR2 from the germline V gene are LGHDT and YNNKEL (reference sequence). CDR3: CASSQDGLPGPMNTEAFF. CDR3 nucleotide sequence: TGTGCCAGCAGCCAAGATGGACTACCTGGGCCCATGAACACTGAAGCTTTCTTT.

This clone occurred once. The V call is TRBV5-5, the J call TRBJ2-2, with TRBD1 identical over 7 bases. The V and J ends lost 5 bases and 6 bases, in that order; junction bases with no gene match: 13. Germline-derived CDR1 and CDR2 are SGHKS and YYEKEE (reference sequence). This CDR3 is built from 16 residues. This CDR3 reads CASSWLGQPFAGELFF. CDR3 in DNA: TGTGCCAGCAGTTGGCTGGGACAGCCCTTCGCCGGGGAGCTGTTTTTT.

The chain uses TRBV5-8 and TRBJ1-4, with D perhaps TRBD1 (6 bases). The V end was cut by 0 bases, the J end by 7 bases, with 13 bases between. The CDR3 runs to 15 residues. CDR1 is SGHTS, CDR2 YDEGEE, per germline. The CDR3 region is CASSLAGAGGEKLFF. The DNA for the CDR3 is TGTGCCAGCAGCTTGGCGGGGGCTGGGGGTGAAAAACTGTTTTTT.

The chain joins TRBV12-3 or TRBV12-4 to TRBJ1-2, with D possibly TRBD1 on 5 matching bases. The CDR3 runs 13 residues. Trimming cost V 6 bases and J 2 bases, with 10 bases left between them. Here the CDR3 DNA reads TGTGCCAGCAGCCCGGGACGGAACTATGGCTACACCTTC. This sequence encodes CASSPGRNYGYTF.

The DNA for the CDR3 is TGTGCCTGGAGTGATAAGGAATCCTATAGCAATCAGCCCCAGCATTTT. Translated, it gives CAWSDKESYSNQPQHF. The gene calls are TRBV30 and TRBJ1-5; no clear D. Germline V gene sequence: CDR1 GTSNPN, CDR2 SVGIG (reference sequence). This CDR3 is built from 16 residues. Trimming left V 1 base short and J 0 bases short, with 13 bases between.

This chain uses TRBV7-7 with TRBJ2-5, with D perhaps matching TRBD2 (6 bases). The V end lost 1 base, the J end lost 4 bases, and 13 bases lay between the germline ends. CDR3 length equals 15 residues. CDR1 is SSHAT, CDR2 FNYEAQ, per germline (reference sequence). CDR3: CASSLGGTVGETQYF. The DNA for the CDR3 is TGTGCCAGCAGCTTAGGGGGGACTGTTGGAGAGACCCAGTACTTC.

This clone was detected only a few times. This chain connects TRBV19 to TRBJ1-6; perhaps TRBD1 as D (5 bases). The CDR3 extends over 15 amino acids. Trimming left V 3 bases short and J 9 bases short, with 15 bases between. Germline V lookup: CDR1 LNHDA, CDR2 SQIVND (reference sequence). CDR3 bases: TGTGCCAGTAGTATGCCGGGGGTCGGGAGTTCACCCCTCCACTTT. It is translated as CASSMPGVGSSPLHF.

The rearrangement joins TRBV7-2 to TRBJ1-5; 9 positions match TRBD1. The CDR3 is 16 amino acids. CDR1 and CDR2 (germline): SGHTA, FQGNSA. With 4 bases clipped from V and 2 bases from J, the junction kept 6 bases outside the gene matches. The CDR3 reads CASSSGTGNGNQPQHF. In DNA, the CDR3 is TGTGCCAGCAGCTCCGGGACAGGGAACGGCAATCAGCCCCAGCATTTT. Full variable domain (rest looked up from reference TRBV7-2 and TRBJ1-5): GAGVSQSPSNKVTEKGKDVELRCDPISGHTALYWYRQSLGQGLEFLIYFQGNSAPDKSGLPSDRFSAERTGGSVSTLTIQRTQQEDSAVYLCASSSGTGNGNQPQHFGDGTRLSIL.

The rearrangement joins TRBV6-2 or TRBV6-3 to TRBJ1-1; D not certain. This CDR3 has 14 residues. CDR1 and CDR2 (germline): MNHEY, SVGEGT. The V gene lost 1 base and the J gene lost 1 base, with 7 bases spanning the gap. For the CDR3, the DNA is TGTGCCAGCAGTTACTTACACCAGAACACTGAAGCTTTCTTT. Translation: CASSYLHQNTEAFF.

A few counts support this clone. This chain connects TRBV18 to TRBJ2-1, with D unresolved. V was clipped by 4 bases and J by 6 bases, with 7 bases between them. Germline CDR1 KGHSH, CDR2 LQKENI. The CDR3 is made up of 12 amino acids. For the CDR3, the DNA is TGTGCCAGCTCACGTAGGGCCAATGAGCAGTTCTTC. Translating it yields CASSRRANEQFF.

The rearrangement links TRBV3-1 (or the pseudogene TRBV3-2) to TRBJ2-3; D is possibly TRBD1 (6 bases). The CDR3 length is 14 residues. V lost 1 base and J lost 2, with 7 bases in between. Per the germline V gene, CDR1 is LGHDT and CDR2 is YNNKEL (reference sequence). CDR3: CASSQGQVTDTQYF. The DNA of the CDR3 is TGTGCCAGCAGCCAAGGACAGGTCACAGATACGCAGTATTTT.

This clone has just one count. V gene TRBV19 combines with J gene TRBJ1-4; D ambiguous. This CDR3 spans 17 amino acids. V was clipped by 3 bases and J by 5 bases, with 19 bases between them. Germline CDR1 is LNHDA and CDR2 is SQIVND (reference sequence). The CDR3 region has the DNA TGTGCCAGTAGTATCGAGGACTTAGGACTTCAGAATGAAAAACTGTTTTTT. Its protein product is CASSIEDLGLQNEKLFF.

The chain joins TRBV11-2 to TRBJ1-1; no reliable D call. Between the trimmed V and J ends, which lost 3 bases and 0 bases, there was a span of 8 bases. CDR3 length: 14 residues. Germline V gene sequence: CDR1 SGHAT, CDR2 FQNNGV. CDR3 sequence: CASSFAPLNTEAFF. As DNA, the CDR3 is TGTGCCAGCAGCTTTGCTCCATTGAACACTGAAGCTTTCTTT.

In this sample, this clone turned up a few times. The V call is TRBV18, the J call TRBJ1-5, with 8 bases lining up with TRBD1. Trimming cost V 4 bases and J 7 bases; bases outside gene matches: 12. From germline, CDR1 is KGHSH and CDR2 LQKENI. The CDR3 length is 16 residues. For the CDR3, the DNA is TGTGCCAGCTCACTTATCCCAGGGGGCGCGAAGCAGCCCCAGCATTTT. It codes for CASSLIPGGAKQPQHF.

The rearrangement uses TRBV19 and TRBJ1-3; D ambiguous. With 7 bases removed from V and 4 bases from J, the gap between germline ends came to 17 bases. The germline V gene encodes CDR1 LNHDA and CDR2 SQIVND (reference sequence). The CDR3 spans 15 residues. The CDR3, as DNA: TGTGCCAGTACCCCGCTGACACGGCCGGGAAACACCATATATTTT. Translation gives CASTPLTRPGNTIYF. The variable domain in full, completed from reference TRBV19 and TRBJ1-3, reads DGGITQSPKYLFRKEGQNVTLSCEQNLNHDAMYWYRQDPGQGLRLIYYSQIVNDFQKGDIAEGYSVSREKKESFPLTVTSAQKNPTAFYLCASTPLTRPGNTIYFGEGSWLTVV.

This chain connects TRBV7-6 to TRBJ2-5; the match to TRBD1 covers 9 bases. Germline V lookup: CDR1 SGHVS, CDR2 FNYEAQ. The CDR3 is made up of 15 amino acids. Unmatched junction bases numbered 10, after V lost 5 bases and J lost 6 bases. CDR3 region: CASSGGTGNVKTQYF. CDR3 bases: TGTGCCAGCAGCGGTGGGACAGGGAATGTTAAGACCCAGTACTTC.

The chain recombines TRBV19 with TRBJ2-7; D ambiguous. The CDR3 has 11 residues. The ends were cut back, 2 bases at V and 2 bases at J, with 1 base in the middle. Germline CDR1 LNHDA, CDR2 SQIVND (reference sequence). In nucleotides, the CDR3 is TGTGCCAGTAGTATAACCTACGAGCAGTACGTC. It is translated as CASSITYEQYV.